The 32 T cell receptor beta chains given below trace back to one sample, sequenced in a study of shared clonotypes between healthy human individuals. Sequencing was performed with immunoSEQ multiplex PCR; in TCRdb, only in-frame clones are kept and a portion is missing. The profile shows 2.3 million or so clones, more than 80% of them singletons. The material sequenced was naive CD4+ T cells from PBMCs. The sample's subset: CD45RA+ positively selected. The receptors here all came from a man aged 18 to 30 in good health. Some clones in this sample may be carry-over from other donors' samples.

The rearrangement joins TRBV5-6 to TRBJ2-7; TRBD1 aligns across 9 bases. Germline V gives CDR1 SGHDT, CDR2 YYEEEE. Germline trimming cut 0 bases from V and 2 bases from J; bases unmatched to any gene: 6. The CDR3 has 16 amino acids. Here the CDR3 reads CASSLDTGTGTYEQYF. CDR3 sequence (DNA): TGTGCCAGCAGCTTGGACACCGGGACAGGGACCTACGAGCAGTACTTC.

The gene calls are TRBV2 and TRBJ2-1; maybe TRBD1 (6 bases). Germline V CDR1 and CDR2: SNHLY, FYNNEI. The V end was cut by 6 bases, the J end by 0 bases, with 12 bases between. This CDR3 is 15 amino acids long. For the CDR3, the DNA is TGTGCCAGCAGGCTGGGGGACACCTCCTACAATGAGCAGTTCTTC. This translates into CASRLGDTSYNEQFF.

V usage is TRBV30 and J usage is TRBJ1-3, with D perhaps TRBD1 (6 bases). Trimming cost V 3 bases and J 0 bases, with 12 bases left between them. Per the germline V gene, CDR1 is GTSNPN and CDR2 is SVGIG (reference sequence). This CDR3 region has 15 residues. CDR3 coding DNA: TGTGCCTGGAGCGGAGGAGGGGGCTCTGGAAACACCATATATTTT. It specifies CAWSGGGGSGNTIYF.

In this sample, this clone turned up once. V and J are TRBV2 and TRBJ1-5, with a possible D match to TRBD1 (6 bases). The CDR3 contains 13 residues. Trimming removed 7 bases at V and 2 bases at J, with 9 bases between. Germline loops: CDR1 SNHLY, CDR2 FYNNEI. CDR3 sequence: CASNRVGNQPQHF. Written as DNA, the CDR3 is TGTGCCAGCAACAGGGTAGGCAATCAGCCCCAGCATTTT.

The rearrangement uses TRBV14 and TRBJ1-1, with a weak D call TRBD1 (5 bases). Germline V gene lookup returns CDR1 SGHDN and CDR2 FVKESK. This CDR3 region has 15 residues. Trimming cost V 4 bases and J 10 bases, with 22 bases left between them. CDR3 sequence reads: CASSREGPISPGAFF. CDR3 coding DNA: TGTGCCAGCAGCCGAGAGGGGCCCATATCCCCCGGAGCTTTCTTT.

The chain employs TRBV28 and TRBJ2-2, with D maybe TRBD1 (5 bases). Germline assignment: CDR1 MDHEN and CDR2 SYDVKM. The CDR3 extends over 16 amino acids. V lost 6 bases to trimming and J lost 4 bases, with 18 bases between them. This CDR3 is CASRTPAQAATGELFF. The CDR3 nucleotides are TGTGCCAGCAGAACCCCCGCACAGGCGGCCACCGGGGAGCTGTTTTTT.

In the case of this clone: The junction departs from germline at one end; a sequencing error may be responsible. The chain links TRBV11-1 to TRBJ2-7; tentatively, D is TRBD2 (5 bases). The CDR3 spans 14 residues. Germline V gene lookup returns CDR1 SGHAT and CDR2 FQDESV (reference sequence). In DNA form, the CDR3 reads TGTGCCAGCAGCCTAGCTGGAGATATCTACGAGCAGTACTTC. It specifies CASSLAGDIYEQYF.

This clone was seen a single time. V is TRBV30 and J is TRBJ1-2, with a weak D call TRBD1 (5 bases). This CDR3 has 15 amino acids. Germline assignment: CDR1 GTSNPN and CDR2 SVGIG (reference sequence). V gave up 8 bases and J gave up 0 bases, with 19 bases separating them. The CDR3 nucleotides read TGTGCCGGGGACCCCGGGAGGGCACCTAACTATGGCTACACCTTC. Translation: CAGDPGRAPNYGYTF.

The V gene is TRBV7-2, the J gene TRBJ1-2; the D gene is possibly TRBD1 (6 bases). CDR3 length: 15 residues. V dropped 7 bases and J dropped 4 bases, with 19 bases sitting between them. In germline, CDR1 is SGHTA, CDR2 FQGNSA. The CDR3, as DNA: TGTGCCAGCACCCTTGCGGCGGGGGGCTTCTATGGCTACACCTTC. As protein: CASTLAAGGFYGYTF. Based on the CDR3 plus reference TRBV7-2 and TRBJ1-2, the full variable domain is GAGVSQSPSNKVTEKGKDVELRCDPISGHTALYWYRQSLGQGLEFLIYFQGNSAPDKSGLPSDRFSAERTGGSVSTLTIQRTQQEDSAVYLCASTLAAGGFYGYTFGSGTRLTVV.

This chain links TRBV5-1 with TRBJ2-2, with D hard to call. Germline V gene sequence: CDR1 SGHRS, CDR2 YFSETQ. Trimming pared 1 base from V and 4 bases from J, leaving 11 bases between. This CDR3 has 15 residues. The CDR3 loop is CASSLSQLFTGELFF. The DNA for the CDR3 is TGCGCCAGCAGCTTGAGCCAGCTATTCACCGGGGAGCTGTTTTTT.

The table lists this clone with a count of one. The chain employs TRBV5-6 and TRBJ1-3, with 10 nucleotides matching TRBD1. With V trimmed by 4 bases and J by 8 bases, 6 bases remained unmatched. The CDR3 consists of 14 residues. In germline, CDR1 is SGHDT, CDR2 YYEEEE. CDR3 DNA sequence: TGTGCCAGCAGCGGGGACAGGGGCGCAGACACCATATATTTT. Translation gives CASSGDRGADTIYF. The whole variable domain, remainder taken from reference TRBV5-6 and TRBJ1-3, is DAGVTQSPTHLIKTRGQQVTLRCSPKSGHDTVSWYQQALGQGPQFIFQYYEEEERQRGNFPDRFSGHQFPNYSSELNVNALLLGDSALYLCASSGDRGADTIYFGEGSWLTVV.

The V call is TRBV27, the J call TRBJ2-3; D possibly corresponds to TRBD2 (5 bases). The V and J ends lost 5 bases and 4 bases respectively, with 16 bases between them. This CDR3 has 15 amino acids. Germline V lookup: CDR1 MNHEY, CDR2 SMNVEV (reference sequence). CDR3 residues: CASSPNLLGSDTQYF. Written as DNA, the CDR3 is TGTGCCAGCAGTCCGAACCTACTAGGATCAGATACGCAGTATTTT.

The rearrangement joins TRBV28 to TRBJ1-1; D might be TRBD1 (5 bases). The V and J ends lost 4 bases and 10 bases respectively, with 16 bases between them. Germline CDR1 MDHEN, CDR2 SYDVKM. The CDR3 is 13 residues long. The CDR3 sequence: CASSSQGLKGAFF. CDR3 nucleotides: TGTGCCAGCAGTTCCCAGGGCCTGAAGGGAGCTTTCTTT.

This rearrangement joins TRBV28 to TRBJ2-3, with 9 positions matching TRBD2. V shed 5 bases, J shed 9 bases, and the junction held 12 bases outside the gene matches. The CDR3 loop spans 15 amino acids. The germline CDR1 and CDR2 sequences are MDHEN and SYDVKM. CDR3 region: CASSPIAGDTRTQYF. The CDR3 DNA is TGTGCCAGCAGTCCTATAGCGGGGGACACACGCACGCAGTATTTT. Full variable domain (rest looked up from reference TRBV28 and TRBJ2-3): DVKVTQSSRYLVKRTGEKVFLECVQDMDHENMFWYRQDPGLGLRLIYFSYDVKMKEKGDIPEGYSVSREKKERFSLILESASTNQTSMYLCASSPIAGDTRTQYFGPGTRLTVL.

Of note for this clone: The same CDR3 also results from other DNA sequences found in this sample. V usage is TRBV5-6 and J usage is TRBJ1-5; D unclear. V shed 0 bases and J shed 0 bases, with 4 bases lying between them. This CDR3 comprises 14 residues. Germline-derived CDR1 and CDR2 are SGHDT and YYEEEE. DNA for the CDR3: TGTGCCAGCAGCTTGGGGCGTAGCAATCAGCCCCAGCATTTT. Protein sequence: CASSLGRSNQPQHF.

The V and J genes are TRBV7-9 and TRBJ2-2; 13 nucleotides match TRBD2. The CDR3 runs 17 residues. The trim removed 0 bases at V and 11 bases at J, leaving 9 bases unmatched. Germline CDR1 reads SEHNR; CDR2 reads FQNEAQ (reference sequence). The DNA of the CDR3 is TGTGCCAGCAGCTTAGCCCTTACCGGGACTAGCGGGATAGAGCTGTTTTTT. Protein sequence: CASSLALTGTSGIELFF.

Here the CDR3 reads CASTPLGKVGANEQFF. The CDR3 DNA reads as TGTGCCAGCACCCCTCTGGGCAAGGTCGGGGCGAATGAGCAGTTCTTC. The V call is TRBV27, the J call TRBJ2-1, with D possibly being TRBD1 or TRBD2 (5 bases each). The germline V gene has CDR1 MNHEY and CDR2 SMNVEV (reference sequence). The CDR3 totals 16 residues. V shed 7 bases and J shed 7 bases, with 23 bases lying between them.

This clone was counted a single time. The chain combines TRBV11-1 with TRBJ2-5; TRBD1 matches 12 bases. Germline values: CDR1 SGHAT, CDR2 FQDESV (reference sequence). This CDR3 comprises 16 residues. V lost 6 bases to trimming and J lost 1 base; unmatched junction nucleotides: 6. The CDR3 spells CASSRGTGGFQETQYF. CDR3 sequence (DNA): TGTGCCAGCAGTCGGGGGACAGGGGGCTTCCAAGAGACCCAGTACTTC.

The rearrangement joins TRBV7-8 to TRBJ2-4; D is possibly TRBD1 (7 bases). Per germline, CDR1 SGHVS and CDR2 FQNEAQ. There are 15 residues in the CDR3. V shed 4 bases and J shed 6 bases, with 16 bases lying between them. The CDR3: CASSSAGGSGNIQYF. For the CDR3, the DNA is TGTGCCAGCAGCTCCGCAGGGGGGTCGGGAAACATTCAGTACTTC.

The chain is built from TRBV6-5 and TRBJ1-6, with a weak D call TRBD1 (5 bases). Between the trimmed V and J ends, which lost 2 bases and 8 bases, there was a span of 7 bases. Germline CDR1 reads MNHEY; CDR2 reads SVGAGI. The CDR3 runs 13 residues. DNA for the CDR3: TGTGCCAGCAGTTACACCAGGGATTCACCCCTCCACTTT. Protein sequence: CASSYTRDSPLHF.

The chain employs TRBV30 and TRBJ2-1; 7 bases are shared with TRBD2. The length of the CDR3 is 13 residues. V gave up 7 bases and J gave up 6 bases; unmatched junction bases: 9. Germline loops: CDR1 GTSNPN, CDR2 SVGIG (reference sequence). The CDR3 spells CAYEMGRGNEQFF. CDR3 sequence (DNA): TGTGCCTACGAGATGGGGAGGGGCAATGAGCAGTTCTTC.

The CDR3 nucleotides read TGTGCCAGCAGTTCCCCGCGGGAGTTCTACGAGCAGTACTTC. It yields the protein CASSSPREFYEQYF. The chain recombines TRBV6-5 with TRBJ2-7, with TRBD2 matching over 7 bases. The CDR3 extends over 14 amino acids. Germline values: CDR1 MNHEY, CDR2 SVGAGI. J gave up 3 bases and V 4 bases, and 6 bases lay outside the gene matches.

This clone was seen only a few times. This sequence joins TRBV7-9 and TRBJ1-2; the D is unclear. Deletions cut 1 base from V and 6 bases from J, with 9 bases between. The CDR3 extends over 13 amino acids. CDR1 and CDR2 (germline): SEHNR, FQNEAQ (reference sequence). CDR3 protein: CASSLVGPNGYTF. The CDR3, as DNA: TGTGCCAGCAGCTTAGTAGGGCCCAATGGCTACACCTTC.

This chain links TRBV27 with TRBJ2-7, with 9 positions matching TRBD1. This CDR3 is 16 amino acids long. V lost 8 bases and J lost 2; bases outside the gene matches: 13. Germline-derived CDR1 and CDR2 are MNHEY and SMNVEV (reference sequence). The CDR3 sequence is CASFRTGAVYPYEQYF. In DNA, the CDR3 is TGTGCCAGCTTCAGGACAGGGGCCGTATACCCCTACGAGCAGTACTTC.

This clone was detected only once. The V and J genes are TRBV2 and TRBJ2-2; maybe TRBD1 (5 bases). The germline CDR1 and CDR2 sequences are SNHLY and FYNNEI. The CDR3 is 15 residues long. The V gene lost 6 bases and the J gene lost 1 base, with 12 bases spanning the gap. Here the CDR3 DNA reads TGTGCCAGCAGGGCAGGGTCACTGAACACCGGGGAGCTGTTTTTT. Translating gives CASRAGSLNTGELFF.

This chain links TRBV6-1 with TRBJ1-1; D remains ambiguous. The CDR3 covers 12 residues. Germline CDR1 is MNHNS and CDR2 is SASEGT. Deletions cut 4 bases from V and 1 base from J, with 4 bases between. This chain's CDR3 is CASSGKNTEAFF. CDR3 bases: TGTGCCAGCAGTGGAAAGAACACTGAAGCTTTCTTT.

This chain connects TRBV6-6 to TRBJ1-1; TRBD1 aligns across 7 bases. With 5 bases clipped from V and 1 base from J, the junction kept 7 bases outside the gene matches. The V gene's germline CDR1 is MNHNY and CDR2 SVGAGI (reference sequence). The CDR3 loop spans 15 amino acids. CDR3 protein: CASSQGGGWNTEAFF. The CDR3 nucleotides are TGTGCCAGCAGTCAGGGGGGGGGTTGGAACACTGAAGCTTTCTTT.

The V and J genes are TRBV6-5 and TRBJ2-2, with D tentatively TRBD2 (5 bases). This CDR3 region has 15 residues. The germline V gene has CDR1 MNHEY and CDR2 SVGAGI. V was cut by 4 bases and J by 5 bases, with 14 bases left in between. CDR3 sequence: CASSWPGRATGELFF. The CDR3 coding sequence is TGTGCCAGCAGTTGGCCGGGGAGAGCAACCGGGGAGCTGTTTTTT.

V usage is TRBV12-5 and J usage is TRBJ2-5; the D is unclear. V shed 2 bases and J shed 3 bases, with 7 bases lying between them. In germline, CDR1 is LGHNT, CDR2 FRNRAP. The CDR3 is 13 amino acids. The CDR3 spells CASGLPTEETQYF. Written as DNA, the CDR3 is TGTGCTAGTGGTTTGCCGACTGAAGAGACCCAGTACTTC.

A remark on this clone: The same CDR3 also results from other DNA sequences found in this sample. This chain connects TRBV7-2 to TRBJ2-3, with 10 bases matching TRBD2. The CDR3 consists of 16 residues. With 3 bases clipped from V and 3 bases from J, the junction kept 6 bases outside the gene matches. CDR1 and CDR2 from the germline V gene are SGHTA and FQGNSA. The CDR3 is CASSFLAGVGTDTQYF. The CDR3 DNA reads TGTGCCAGCAGCTTCCTAGCGGGAGTGGGGACAGATACGCAGTATTTT.

This clone occurred once. V is TRBV19 and J is TRBJ2-5; a possible D gene is TRBD1 (6 bases). Germline-derived CDR1 and CDR2 are LNHDA and SQIVND (reference sequence). The CDR3 is made up of 12 amino acids. Trimming cost V 5 bases and J 5 bases, with 9 bases left between them. The CDR3 sequence is CASSQGMETQYF. CDR3 DNA: TGTGCCAGTAGTCAGGGGATGGAGACCCAGTACTTC.

V gene TRBV15 combines with J gene TRBJ2-3, with 7 bases fitting TRBD1. Unmatched junction bases numbered 10, after V lost 4 bases and J lost 6 bases. The germline CDR1 and CDR2 sequences are LNHNV and YYDKDF (reference sequence). The CDR3 runs to 15 residues. Here the CDR3 DNA reads TGTGCCACCAGCATCGGACAGGTCCAAGGGGATACGCAGTATTTT. Translation: CATSIGQVQGDTQYF.